These 7 T cell receptor beta chains came from one sample sequenced in a study of brain T cells in children with intractable seizures. Data came from immunoSEQ multiplex PCR; TCRdb stores just in-frame clones and leaves some out. This table has about 110,000 clones, 94% appearing once. The sample was peripheral blood, taken at surgery. These receptor sequences come from a boy less than two years old with hemimegalencephaly and intractable seizures.

The rearrangement uses TRBV5-1 and TRBJ1-3; 9 bases match TRBD1. The CDR3 has 15 residues. CDR1 is SGHRS and CDR2 is YFSETQ in the germline V gene. Trimming removed 4 bases from V and 2 bases from J; junction bases left unmatched: 4. CDR3 region: CASSARTGAGNTIYF. The CDR3, as DNA: TGCGCCAGCAGCGCGCGGACAGGGGCTGGAAACACCATATATTTT.

The sample holds a few counts of this clone. The chain is built from TRBV30 and TRBJ1-2, with a weak D call TRBD1 (5 bases). Germline V gene sequence: CDR1 GTSNPN, CDR2 SVGIG (reference sequence). The CDR3 totals 14 residues. Trimming left V 7 bases short and J 4 bases short, with 19 bases between. This CDR3 reads CALMRGMGGYGYTF. The CDR3 nucleotides are TGTGCCTTAATGCGGGGCATGGGAGGCTATGGCTACACCTTC.

The V call is TRBV5-6, the J call TRBJ1-1, with 7 bases matching TRBD1. CDR3 length equals 14 residues. Germline V CDR1 and CDR2: SGHDT, YYEEEE. Trimming at V came to 5 bases and at J to 3 bases, leaving 7 bases not matched to a gene. Here the CDR3 DNA reads TGTGCCAGCAGAAAACAGGGGCGGGACACTGAAGCTTTCTTT. Its translation is CASRKQGRDTEAFF.

The rearrangement uses TRBV29-1 and TRBJ2-7; tentatively, D is TRBD1 (6 bases). Trimming shortened V by 4 bases and J by 5 bases, and 15 bases separated the two germline ends. The CDR3 is 13 residues long. Per germline, CDR1 SQVTM and CDR2 ANQGSEA. This CDR3 reads CSVGGRLLDEQYF. The DNA for the CDR3 is TGCAGCGTTGGGGGGCGGCTGTTGGACGAGCAGTACTTC.

The V gene is TRBV6-5, the J gene TRBJ2-7; TRBD1 aligns across 9 bases. This CDR3 has 15 residues. CDR1 and CDR2 from the germline V gene are MNHEY and SVGAGI. After removal of 4 bases from V and 5 bases from J, the junction contained 9 bases not matched to a gene. In DNA, the CDR3 is TGTGCCAGCAGTTTTTTTTCACAGGGGGCCGACGAGCAGTACTTC. Protein: CASSFFSQGADEQYF.

The chain combines TRBV19 with TRBJ2-3; D is perhaps TRBD2 (5 bases). V lost 2 bases, J lost 1 base, and 7 bases lay in between. Germline CDR1 LNHDA, CDR2 SQIVND (reference sequence). The CDR3 has 14 residues. CDR3 DNA sequence: TGTGCCAGTAGTATACGGGGTGGCACAGATACGCAGTATTTT. Translated, it gives CASSIRGGTDTQYF. The full variable domain, its missing parts supplied by reference TRBV19 and TRBJ2-3, is DGGITQSPKYLFRKEGQNVTLSCEQNLNHDAMYWYRQDPGQGLRLIYYSQIVNDFQKGDIAEGYSVSREKKESFPLTVTSAQKNPTAFYLCASSIRGGTDTQYFGPGTRLTVL.

The chain combines TRBV27 with TRBJ1-2, with D possibly being TRBD1 (5 bases). Trimming left V 6 bases short and J 4 bases short, with 21 bases between. CDR1 and CDR2 (germline): MNHEY, SMNVEV (reference sequence). The CDR3 runs to 16 residues. The CDR3 DNA reads as TGTGCCAGCAGCCCGAGGGGAGGTGGAGTGGGCTATGGCTACACCTTC. It yields the protein CASSPRGGGVGYGYTF.